Listed below are T cell receptor beta chains from one sample, sequenced in a study of blood T cell repertoires in COVID-19. The method was immunoSEQ multiplex PCR; TCRdb's version includes in-frame clones alone and lacks a portion of them. The sample has about 250,000 clones, around 88% seen once. Input material: peripheral blood. The receptors were sampled from a woman aged 25 to 39 with COVID-19, enrolled during active disease. Each CDR3 is given with its conserved first and last residue. The order of the fields is J gene, clone size, D gene, V gene, CDR3 protein, CDR3 DNA. A D gene is named only where the DNA matches it firmly. Clone size is stated in some rows and not others, as once, few, many or a class when expanded.

TRBJ2-1,-,-,TRBV9,CASTPPTGRVYNEQFF,TGTGCCAGCACCCCTCCAACAGGTAGGGTCTACAATGAGCAGTTCTTC
TRBJ2-7,-,TRBD1,TRBV27,CASSLRTGYEQYF,TGTGCCAGCAGTTTAAGGACAGGATACGAGCAGTACTTC
TRBJ2-3,-,-,TRBV5-1,CASSLGEVPSATDTQYF,TGCGCCAGCAGCTTGGGGGAGGTACCTTCAGCCACAGATACGCAGTATTTT
TRBJ1-1,once,-,TRBV2,CASSGLKSSTEAFF,TGTGCCAGCAGTGGTCTAAAGTCGAGCACTGAAGCTTTCTTT
TRBJ2-1,-,TRBD2,TRBV24-1,CATSDHGTSDEQFF,TGTGCCACCAGTGATCACGGGACTAGCGATGAGCAGTTCTTC
TRBJ2-2,-,-,TRBV2,CASSESRLTGELFF,TGTGCCAGCAGTGAGTCCAGGTTGACCGGGGAGCTGTTTTTT
TRBJ2-1,-,-,TRBV28,CASSYRGNEQFF,TGTGCCAGCAGTTACCGGGGCAATGAGCAGTTCTTC
TRBJ1-5,-,-,TRBV6-2/TRBV6-3,CASSKGDFQPQHF,TGTGCCAGCAGCAAAGGGGATTTCCAGCCCCAGCATTTT
TRBJ1-5,-,-,TRBV28,CASIPGGVDQPQHF,TGTGCCAGCATTCCTGGGGGGGTAGATCAGCCCCAGCATTTT
TRBJ2-3,-,TRBD2,TRBV25-1,CASSETSGGNTDTQYF,TGTGCCAGCAGTGAGACAAGCGGGGGAAACACAGATACGCAGTATTTT
TRBJ2-1,-,-,TRBV12-2,CASRLVLAGCSYNEQFF,TGTGCAAGTCGCTTAGTACTGGCGGGATGTTCCTACAATGAGCAGTTCTTC
TRBJ1-1,-,-,TRBV10-3,CAISVDGSNTEAFF,TGTGCCATCAGTGTCGACGGGAGTAACACTGAAGCTTTCTTT
TRBJ2-2,-,-,TRBV7-2,CASSPLLRDGELFF,TGTGCCAGCAGCCCCCTTCTCCGGGACGGGGAGCTGTTTTTT
TRBJ2-1,-,TRBD2,TRBV7-2,CASSLTSGTHNEQFF,TGTGCCAGCAGCTTGACTAGCGGGACGCACAATGAGCAGTTCTTC
TRBJ2-1,-,-,TRBV2,CATESGDGKSYNEQFF,TGTGCCACCGAATCAGGAGACGGGAAGTCCTACAATGAGCAGTTCTTC
TRBJ2-7,-,-,TRBV11-2,CASSYISYEQYF,TGTGCCAGCAGCTACATCTCCTACGAGCAGTACTTC
TRBJ2-3,-,TRBD2,TRBV5-1,CASSLPTSGTDTQYF,TGCGCCAGCAGCTTGCCGACTAGCGGCACAGATACGCAGTATTTT
TRBJ1-1,once,TRBD1,TRBV9,CASSAQGASGTEAFF,TGTGCCAGCAGCGCTCAGGGGGCATCGGGGACTGAAGCTTTCTTT
TRBJ2-1,-,-,TRBV24-1,CATSLSGLNNEQFF,TGTGCCACCAGTCTAAGCGGGTTGAACAATGAGCAGTTCTTC
TRBJ1-3,-,-,TRBV30,CAWSRTRSSGNTIYF,TGTGCCTGGAGTCGGACACGGAGCTCTGGAAACACCATATATTTT
TRBJ2-1,-,-,TRBV5-4,CASSLEILSSYNEQFF,TGTGCCAGCAGCTTGGAAATTTTGAGCTCCTACAATGAGCAGTTCTTC
TRBJ1-5,-,TRBD1,TRBV27,CASSLTGGRQPQHF,TGTGCCAGCAGCCTAACAGGGGGGCGTCAGCCCCAGCATTTT
TRBJ2-2,-,TRBD2,TRBV7-8,CASTPILAAAGELFF,TGTGCCAGCACCCCGATTCTAGCGGCGGCCGGGGAGCTGTTTTTT
TRBJ2-4,-,-,TRBV4-1,CASSQGSGGHGAKNIQYF,TGCGCCAGCAGCCAAGGATCCGGCGGGCATGGGGCCAAAAACATTCAGTACTTC
TRBJ2-2,once,TRBD2,TRBV24-1,CATSDLPSGANTGELFF,TGTGCCACCAGTGATTTGCCTAGCGGAGCCAACACCGGGGAGCTGTTTTTT
TRBJ1-4,-,-,TRBV10-3,CAISEGGRSSEKLFF,TGTGCCATCAGTGAAGGAGGACGGAGTAGTGAAAAACTGTTTTTT
TRBJ2-5,-,TRBD1,TRBV19,CATGHRGLGETQYF,TGTGCCACCGGCCACAGGGGGCTAGGAGAGACCCAGTACTTC
TRBJ1-1,-,-,TRBV11-3,CASSAGATSPEAFF,TGTGCCAGCAGTGCAGGGGCAACCTCCCCTGAAGCTTTCTTT
TRBJ2-1,once,TRBD2,TRBV15,CATSREGGSSYNEQFF,TGTGCCACCAGCAGAGAGGGCGGGAGCTCCTACAATGAGCAGTTCTTC
TRBJ1-1,-,-,TRBV28,CASSLYGIGVNTEAFF,TGTGCCAGCAGTTTGTATGGTATCGGGGTGAACACTGAAGCTTTCTTT
TRBJ2-1,-,-,TRBV19,CASSNSIQGGEQFF,TGTGCCAGTAGTAACTCAATACAGGGTGGTGAGCAGTTCTTC
TRBJ2-3,-,-,TRBV7-2,CASSQGQADTQYF,TGTGCCAGCAGTCAGGGGCAGGCAGATACGCAGTATTTT
TRBJ1-2,-,TRBD1,TRBV4-1,CASSQDPGGPYGYTF,TGCGCCAGCAGCCAAGATCCAGGGGGCCCCTATGGCTACACCTTC
TRBJ2-5,-,-,TRBV6-2/TRBV6-3,CASSYGQGIVQETQYF,TGTGCCAGCAGTTACGGGCAGGGGATCGTTCAAGAGACCCAGTACTTC
TRBJ2-1,-,TRBD1,TRBV18,CASSPTLDRGGVGEQFF,TGTGCCAGCTCACCGACCTTGGACAGGGGAGGGGTGGGGGAGCAGTTCTTC
TRBJ2-3,once,TRBD1,TRBV4-3,CASSQEGQGDADTQYF,TGCGCCAGCAGCCAGGAGGGACAGGGAGATGCAGATACGCAGTATTTT
TRBJ1-6,-,-,TRBV27,CASSPDWGKVSPLHF,TGTGCCAGCAGCCCCGACTGGGGCAAGGTTTCACCCCTCCACTTT
TRBJ1-1,-,-,TRBV7-2,CASTASRPAGNTEAFF,TGTGCCAGCACCGCATCGAGGCCGGCGGGGAACACTGAAGCTTTCTTT
TRBJ2-3,-,TRBD2,TRBV6-2/TRBV6-3,CASSYGLAGETDTQYF,TGTGCCAGCAGTTACGGTCTAGCGGGGGAGACAGATACGCAGTATTTT
TRBJ2-1,-,TRBD2,TRBV7-8,CASSVTGTRGHNEQFF,TGTGCCAGCAGCGTGACCGGGACTAGGGGCCACAATGAGCAGTTCTTC